Sequencing of this T cell receptor beta chain was carried out in a study of blood T cell repertoires in COVID-19. About the study: The United States, Italy and Spain were the sources of the acute and convalescent COVID-19 samples. PBMCs, B-cell-depleted T cells, or T cells were the source of the cDNA or gDNA that made up the material.

As originally analysed: Estimation of nucleated cell counts was performed using reference gene primer amplification. The data were produced by immunoSEQ multiplex PCR, yet TCRdb's version contains in-frame clones alone and is incomplete. The DNA gave D and trimming, while V, J and clone size come from that table. The sample comprises 110,000 to 150,000 clones, around three quarters of which are singletons, and approximately 3.6% rests with the top ten. Germline trimming cut 1 base from V and 5 bases from J; bases unmatched to any gene: 5. The CDR3 runs 17 residues. CDR1 and CDR2 (germline): MNHEY, SVGEGT.

The chain couples TRBV6-2 or TRBV6-3 to TRBJ2-1; TRBD2 agrees at 13 bases. The sequence came from a man in his 60s with acute or convalescent COVID-19. The sequenced material came from peripheral blood. CDR3 nucleotide sequence: TGTGCCAGCAGTTACTTACTAGCGGGAGGGCCACACAATGAGCAGTTCTTC. Its translation is CASSYLLAGGPHNEQFF.